This TCR beta chain was profiled in a study of blood T cell repertoires in COVID-19. Assay: immunoSEQ multiplex PCR; the TCRdb copy retains only in-frame clones and omits some. The sample lists roughly 70,000 clones; around 87% were seen once. The CDR3 runs 13 residues. Germline V gene sequence: CDR1 SGDLS, CDR2 YYNGEE. V lost 0 bases and J 4 bases, leaving 7 bases between the germline ends. This TCR was recovered from a man aged 50 to 60 with active COVID-19. V and J are TRBV9 and TRBJ1-1, with unresolved D. Sequenced sample: peripheral blood. The CDR3 sequence is CASSVGRGTEAFF. Written as DNA, the CDR3 is TGTGCCAGCAGCGTAGGACGGGGCACTGAAGCTTTCTTT.